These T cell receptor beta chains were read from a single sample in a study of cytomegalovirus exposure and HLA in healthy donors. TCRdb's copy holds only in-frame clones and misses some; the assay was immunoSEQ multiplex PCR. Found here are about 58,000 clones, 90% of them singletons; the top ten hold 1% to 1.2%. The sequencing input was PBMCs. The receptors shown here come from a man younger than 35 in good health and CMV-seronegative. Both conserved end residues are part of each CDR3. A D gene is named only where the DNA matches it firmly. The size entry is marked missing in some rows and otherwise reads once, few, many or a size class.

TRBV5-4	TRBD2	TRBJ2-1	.	TGTGCCAGCAGCGACCCGCAGCGGGAGATATACAATGAGCAGTTCTTC	CASSDPQREIYNEQFF
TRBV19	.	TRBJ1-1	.	TGTGCCAGTAGTCACACTCTCCCCGGGGTGAACACTGAAGCTTTCTTT	CASSHTLPGVNTEAFF
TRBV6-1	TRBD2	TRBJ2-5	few	TGTGCCAGCGGTGAGCGGGAGGTAGAGACCCAGTACTTC	CASGEREVETQYF
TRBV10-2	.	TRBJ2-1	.	TGCGCCAGCAGTCGGGACTCCTACAATGAGCAGTTCTTC	CASSRDSYNEQFF
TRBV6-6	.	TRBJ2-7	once	TGTGCCAGTTCACGGCGGTCCTCCTACGAGCAGTACTTC	CASSRRSSYEQYF
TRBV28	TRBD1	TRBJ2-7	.	TGTGCCAGCAGGACAGGGGGTTCCTACGAGCAGTACTTC	CASRTGGSYEQYF
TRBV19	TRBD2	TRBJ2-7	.	TGTGCCAGTAGCCACGGACTAGCGGGAGGATCCTACGAGCAGTACTTC	CASSHGLAGGSYEQYF
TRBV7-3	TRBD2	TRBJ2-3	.	TGTGCCAGCAGCCCCAGCGGGAGCGGCACAGATACGCAGTATTTT	CASSPSGSGTDTQYF
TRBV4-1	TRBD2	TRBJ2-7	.	TGCGCCAGCAGCTACACGAGGACTAGCGGGAGCTACGAGCAGTACTTC	CASSYTRTSGSYEQYF
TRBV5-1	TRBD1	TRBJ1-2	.	TGCGCCAGCAGCCAAACAGGGGAGGCTGGCTACACCTTC	CASSQTGEAGYTF
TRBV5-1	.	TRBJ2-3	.	TGCGCCAGCAGCTTGGTAGATAACACAGATACGCAGTATTTT	CASSLVDNTDTQYF
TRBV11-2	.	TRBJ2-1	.	TGTGCCAGCAGTATCTCGGGGTACAATGAGCAGTTCTTC	CASSISGYNEQFF
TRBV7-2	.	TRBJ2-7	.	TGTGCCAGCAGCTTAGCGGGAGGAGGCGACGAGCAGTACTTC	CASSLAGGGDEQYF
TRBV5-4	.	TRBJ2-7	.	TGTGCCAGCAGCTGGGGCGGAGGGTCCTACGAGCAGTACTTC	CASSWGGGSYEQYF
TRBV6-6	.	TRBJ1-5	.	TGTGCCAGCAGTCTAGCGGACCGGCTGTCTCAGCCCCAGCATTTT	CASSLADRLSQPQHF
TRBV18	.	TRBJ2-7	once	TGTGCCAGCTCACCGCGGGCCAGGGAGGACGAGCAGTACTTC	CASSPRAREDEQYF
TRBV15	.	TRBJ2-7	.	TGTGCCACCAGCAGAGATGGCCTAGTCTACGAGCAGTACTTC	CATSRDGLVYEQYF